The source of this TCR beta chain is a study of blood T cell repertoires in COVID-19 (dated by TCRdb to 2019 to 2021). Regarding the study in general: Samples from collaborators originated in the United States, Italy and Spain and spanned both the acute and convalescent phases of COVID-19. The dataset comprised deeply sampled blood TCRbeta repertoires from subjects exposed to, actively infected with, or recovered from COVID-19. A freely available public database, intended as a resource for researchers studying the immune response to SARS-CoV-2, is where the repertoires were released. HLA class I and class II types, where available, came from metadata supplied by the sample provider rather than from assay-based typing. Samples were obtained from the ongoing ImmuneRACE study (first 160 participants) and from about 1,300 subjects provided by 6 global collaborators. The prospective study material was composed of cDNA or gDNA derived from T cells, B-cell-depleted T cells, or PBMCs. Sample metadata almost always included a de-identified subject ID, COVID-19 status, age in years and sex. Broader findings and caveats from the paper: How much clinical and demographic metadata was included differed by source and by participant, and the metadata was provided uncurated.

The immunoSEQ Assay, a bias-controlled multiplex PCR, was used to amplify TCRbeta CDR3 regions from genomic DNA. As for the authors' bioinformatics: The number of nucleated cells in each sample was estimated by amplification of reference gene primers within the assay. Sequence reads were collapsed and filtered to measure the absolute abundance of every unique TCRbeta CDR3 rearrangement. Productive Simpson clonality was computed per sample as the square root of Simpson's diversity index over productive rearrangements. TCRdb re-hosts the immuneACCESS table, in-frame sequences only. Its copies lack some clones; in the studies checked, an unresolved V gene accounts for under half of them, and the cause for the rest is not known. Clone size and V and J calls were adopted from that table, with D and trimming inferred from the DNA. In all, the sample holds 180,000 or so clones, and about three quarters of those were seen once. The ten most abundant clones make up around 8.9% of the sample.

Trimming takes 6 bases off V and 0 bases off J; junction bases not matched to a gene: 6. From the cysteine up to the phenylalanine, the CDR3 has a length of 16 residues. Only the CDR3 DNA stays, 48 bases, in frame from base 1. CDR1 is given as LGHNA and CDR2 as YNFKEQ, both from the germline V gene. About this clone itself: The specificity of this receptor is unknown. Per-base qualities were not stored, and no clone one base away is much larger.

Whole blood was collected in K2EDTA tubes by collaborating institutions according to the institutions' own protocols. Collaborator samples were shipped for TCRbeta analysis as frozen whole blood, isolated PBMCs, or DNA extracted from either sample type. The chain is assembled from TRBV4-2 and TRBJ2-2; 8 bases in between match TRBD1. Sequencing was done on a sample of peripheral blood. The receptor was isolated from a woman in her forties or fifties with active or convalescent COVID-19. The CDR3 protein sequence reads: CASSPYRGANTGELFF. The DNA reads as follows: TGTGCCAGCAGTCCTTACAGGGGGGCGAACACCGGGGAGCTGTTTTTT.